The source of this TCR beta chain is a study of cytomegalovirus exposure and HLA in healthy donors. With 2 bases clipped from V and 2 bases from J, the junction kept 1 base outside the gene matches. CDR3 length: 14 amino acids. In germline, CDR1 is SEHNR, CDR2 FQNEAQ (reference sequence). TCRdb's copy holds only in-frame clones and misses some; the assay was immunoSEQ multiplex PCR. The sample contains about 130,000 clones, roughly nine tenths of which appear only once. The receptor was derived from a woman under 30 in good health and CMV-seronegative. This rearrangement joins TRBV7-9 to TRBJ2-7; 9 bases fit TRBD2. Material: PBMCs. CDR3 loop: CASSLLAGPYEQYF. CDR3 nucleotides: TGTGCCAGCAGCTTACTAGCGGGGCCCTACGAGCAGTACTTC.